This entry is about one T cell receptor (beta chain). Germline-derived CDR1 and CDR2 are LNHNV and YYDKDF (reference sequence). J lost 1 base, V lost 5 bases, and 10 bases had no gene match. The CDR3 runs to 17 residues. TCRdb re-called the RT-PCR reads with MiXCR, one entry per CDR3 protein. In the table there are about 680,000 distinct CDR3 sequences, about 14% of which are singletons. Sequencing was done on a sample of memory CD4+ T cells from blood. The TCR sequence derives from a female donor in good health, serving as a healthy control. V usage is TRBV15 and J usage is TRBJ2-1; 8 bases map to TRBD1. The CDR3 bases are TGTGCCACCAGCTGGGCCGGTGGACAGGGATCCTACAATGAGCAGTTCTTC. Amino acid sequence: CATSWAGGQGSYNEQFF.